One T cell receptor (beta chain) is described in this entry. These data belong to a study of T-cell reconstitution after alpha-beta-depleted transplantation in children. The CDR3 runs to 16 residues. The germline CDR1 and CDR2 sequences are MNHEY and SMNVEV (reference sequence). With V trimmed by 0 bases and J by 5 bases, 7 bases remained unmatched. For TCRbeta, the library was prepared with unique molecular identifiers. TCRdb used MiXCR to reprocess the PCR reads, holding one entry per CDR3 protein. The data hold approximately 400,000 distinct CDR3 sequences, with roughly 16% observed a single time. This sample comprised PBMCs, mostly from graft donor cells, obtained 360 days after TCRalphabeta/CD19-depleted stem cell transplant. The V gene is TRBV27, the J gene TRBJ2-1; 7 bases align to TRBD2. The receptor comes from a boy in the first two years of life who had a stem cell transplant for Wiskott-Aldrich syndrome, so the T cells may come from the graft donor. The CDR3 here is CASSLSSGHYNNEQFF. The CDR3 DNA reads as TGTGCCAGCAGTTTATCTAGCGGGCATTATAACAATGAGCAGTTCTTC.